The rows below give T cell receptor beta chains drawn from one sample of a study of blood T cell repertoires in COVID-19. Sequencing was performed with immunoSEQ multiplex PCR; in TCRdb, only in-frame clones are kept and a portion is missing. The data contain about 260,000 clones, around 84% of them singletons. The sample comprised peripheral blood. Every receptor here comes from a man in his 60s with acute or convalescent COVID-19. Each CDR3 is given with its conserved first and last residue. The D gene is left open where the match is weak. Clone size is stated in some rows and not others, as once, few, many or a class when expanded.

TRBV6-6,once,TRBD1,TRBJ1-6,CASSWTGRNSPLHF,TGTGCCAGCAGTTGGACAGGGAGAAATTCACCCCTCCACTTT
TRBV7-9,few,.,TRBJ1-1,CASSSNSGTEAFF,TGTGCCAGCAGCTCCAATTCAGGAACTGAAGCTTTCTTT
TRBV9,once,TRBD2,TRBJ2-2,CASSPARLAGATGELFF,TGTGCCAGCAGCCCAGCGAGACTAGCGGGAGCCACCGGGGAGCTGTTTTTT
TRBV7-2,.,TRBD2,TRBJ2-5,CASSSFRLAGGRETQYF,TGTGCCAGCAGCTCCTTTCGGCTAGCGGGAGGTCGAGAGACCCAGTACTTC
TRBV7-8,.,TRBD2,TRBJ2-3,CASSSRTSGSPDTQYF,TGTGCCAGCAGCTCACGGACTAGCGGGAGCCCAGATACGCAGTATTTT
TRBV7-3,.,TRBD2,TRBJ2-3,CASSLFGTSADTQYF,TGTGCCAGCAGCTTATTCGGAACTAGCGCAGATACGCAGTATTTT
TRBV7-6,once,.,TRBJ2-3,CASSLGSSLTDTQYF,TGTGCCAGCAGCTTGGGCAGTAGTCTCACAGATACGCAGTATTTT
TRBV3-1/TRBV3-2,.,.,TRBJ2-1,CASSQSVRRGSYNEQFF,TGTGCCAGCAGCCAATCGGTAAGGCGGGGCTCCTACAATGAGCAGTTCTTC
TRBV28,.,.,TRBJ1-2,CASSLAVRGVSYTF,TGTGCCAGCAGTTTAGCGGTCAGGGGAGTTAGCTACACCTTC
TRBV4-1,.,TRBD2,TRBJ2-1,CASSYLAESYNEQFF,TGCGCCAGCAGCTACCTAGCGGAATCCTACAATGAGCAGTTCTTC
TRBV5-1,.,.,TRBJ1-4,CASREATNEKLFF,TGCGCCAGCAGGGAGGCAACTAATGAAAAACTGTTTTTT
TRBV15,.,.,TRBJ2-6,CATSRGRTGSGANVLTF,TGTGCCACCAGCAGAGGGAGAACAGGGTCTGGGGCCAACGTCCTGACTTTC
TRBV14,.,TRBD1,TRBJ1-1,CASSQEGDGQGDTEAFF,TGTGCCAGCAGCCAAGAAGGCGATGGGCAGGGGGACACTGAAGCTTTCTTT
TRBV12-2,.,.,TRBJ1-4,CASRFIQGVIAFF,TGTGCAAGTCGCTTTATCCAGGGGGTGATTGCGTTTTTT
TRBV6-2/TRBV6-3,.,.,TRBJ2-3,CASSPGLYLTDTQYF,TGTGCCAGCAGCCCCGGACTTTACCTCACAGATACGCAGTATTTT
TRBV27,.,.,TRBJ1-4,CASSPPRGGGDEKLFF,TGTGCCAGCAGTCCCCCGAGGGGGGGAGGAGATGAAAAACTGTTTTTT
TRBV6-2/TRBV6-3,.,.,TRBJ2-7,CASSPHTAKFYEQYF,TGTGCCAGCAGTCCCCACACCGCCAAATTCTACGAGCAGTACTTC
TRBV5-1,.,TRBD2,TRBJ2-1,CASSLEGLAGAEQFF,TGCGCCAGCAGCTTGGAGGGACTAGCGGGAGCCGAGCAGTTCTTC
TRBV7-2,.,TRBD1,TRBJ1-1,CASSPRQGPNTEAFF,TGTGCCAGCAGCCCTAGACAGGGACCGAACACTGAAGCTTTCTTT
TRBV9,.,.,TRBJ2-1,CASSVVAGANNEQFF,TGTGCCAGCAGCGTAGTTGCGGGGGCAAACAATGAGCAGTTCTTC
TRBV7-6,.,.,TRBJ2-3,CASSFARLDTQYF,TGTGCCAGCAGTTTTGCGCGGTTAGATACGCAGTATTTT
TRBV13,.,.,TRBJ2-5,CASSARTIRGTQYF,TGTGCCAGCAGCGCACGGACAATTAGGGGGACCCAGTACTTC
TRBV5-1,.,.,TRBJ1-2,CASSLTANSLDGYTF,TGCGCCAGCAGCCTCACCGCGAACAGCCTCGATGGCTACACCTTC
TRBV20-1,few,.,TRBJ2-1,CSASRQWDNEQFF,TGCAGTGCTAGTCGACAGTGGGACAATGAGCAGTTCTTC
TRBV6-6,.,TRBD1,TRBJ2-7,CASSPTHYRQGMWEQYF,TGTGCCAGCAGTCCGACCCACTACCGACAGGGGATGTGGGAGCAGTACTTC
TRBV19,once,.,TRBJ1-5,CASSIAGPRNQPQHF,TGTGCCAGTAGTATTGCAGGGCCGAGGAATCAGCCCCAGCATTTT
TRBV27,.,TRBD2,TRBJ2-7,CASSTSGSSTYEQYF,TGTGCCAGCAGTACAAGCGGGAGTTCCACTTACGAGCAGTACTTC
TRBV5-6,few,TRBD2,TRBJ2-7,CASSSDGLAYEQYF,TGTGCCAGCAGTTCTGATGGACTAGCCTACGAGCAGTACTTC
TRBV7-8,.,.,TRBJ2-1,CASSLDRLNEQFF,TGTGCCAGCAGCTTAGACCGACTCAATGAGCAGTTCTTC
TRBV27,.,TRBD1,TRBJ1-2,CASSWDRHYGYTF,TGTGCCAGCAGCTGGGACAGGCACTATGGCTACACCTTC
TRBV19,.,TRBD1,TRBJ1-2,CASMGQGLSLLSYTF,TGTGCCAGTATGGGACAGGGCTTGTCTCTTCTTTCCTACACCTTC
TRBV7-3,.,TRBD2,TRBJ2-3,CASSPSPRLAGASTDTQYF,TGTGCCAGCAGCCCGTCTCCCAGGCTAGCGGGGGCCAGCACAGATACGCAGTATTTT
TRBV6-5,.,.,TRBJ2-7,CASSYQGKWAYEQYF,TGTGCCAGCAGTTACCAGGGGAAATGGGCCTACGAGCAGTACTTC
TRBV5-4,.,.,TRBJ2-4,CASSFTTLAGAAKNIQYF,TGTGCCAGCAGCTTCACGACATTGGCAGGGGCAGCCAAAAACATTCAGTACTTC
TRBV27,.,.,TRBJ1-2,CASSLRDPNYGYTF,TGTGCCAGCAGTTTGCGGGATCCTAACTATGGCTACACCTTC
TRBV9,.,TRBD1,TRBJ2-2,CASSGGQGISGELFF,TGTGCCAGCAGCGGAGGACAGGGGATATCCGGGGAGCTGTTTTTT
TRBV5-1,few,.,TRBJ1-2,CASSLAGRDGGYTF,TGCGCCAGCAGCTTGGCAGGGAGGGACGGTGGCTACACCTTC
TRBV28,.,TRBD1,TRBJ2-5,CASSPWTGRETQYF,TGTGCCAGCAGTCCCTGGACAGGGAGAGAGACCCAGTACTTC
TRBV27,.,TRBD2,TRBJ2-1,CASRGLAGVRGYNEQFF,TGTGCCAGCAGGGGACTAGCGGGAGTGAGGGGTTACAATGAGCAGTTCTTC